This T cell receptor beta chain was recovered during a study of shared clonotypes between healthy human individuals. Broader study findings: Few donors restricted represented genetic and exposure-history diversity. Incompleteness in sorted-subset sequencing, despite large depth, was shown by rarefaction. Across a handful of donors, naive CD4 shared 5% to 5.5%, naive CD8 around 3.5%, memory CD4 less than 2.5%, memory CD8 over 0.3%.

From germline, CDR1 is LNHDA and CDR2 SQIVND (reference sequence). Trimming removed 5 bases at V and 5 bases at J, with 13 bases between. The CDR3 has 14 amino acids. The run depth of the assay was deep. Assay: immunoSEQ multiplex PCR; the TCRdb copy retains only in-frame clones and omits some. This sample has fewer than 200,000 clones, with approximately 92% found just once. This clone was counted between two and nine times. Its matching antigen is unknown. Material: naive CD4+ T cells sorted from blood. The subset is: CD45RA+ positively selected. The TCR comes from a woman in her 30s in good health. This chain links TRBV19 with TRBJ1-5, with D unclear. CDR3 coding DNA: TGTGCCAGTAGTTTCCGGGGAGCGGATCAGCCCCAGCATTTT. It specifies CASSFRGADQPQHF. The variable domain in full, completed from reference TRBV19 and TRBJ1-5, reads DGGITQSPKYLFRKEGQNVTLSCEQNLNHDAMYWYRQDPGQGLRLIYYSQIVNDFQKGDIAEGYSVSREKKESFPLTVTSAQKNPTAFYLCASSFRGADQPQHFGDGTRLSIL.